This record covers a single T cell receptor (beta chain). The antigen remains unidentified. Per the germline V gene, CDR1 is SGHAT and CDR2 is FQDESV (reference sequence). The CDR3 extends over 15 amino acids. V was clipped by 0 bases and J by 11 bases; unmatched bases: 4. The sample is drawn from a study of shared clonotypes between healthy human individuals. Looking at the study overall: The study used three CD4 naive, three CD4 memory, two CD8 naive and one CD8 memory plate per donor. Study observations and caveats: Shared across a few donors were roughly 4.8% of the naive CD4 clonotypes.

Genomic DNA (from each subset) was split evenly across several immunoSEQ plates. Sorted-subset replicate PCR reactions contained about 200 ng DNA, corresponding to approximately 30,000 T cell genomes. Clones were read by immunoSEQ multiplex PCR, and TCRdb kept only the in-frame ones, dropping some. The table lists more than 2,000,000 clones, about 92% of them singletons. The rearrangement uses TRBV11-1 and TRBJ2-2; TRBD2 agrees at 12 bases. The sequence was collected from a man aged 18 to 30 in good health. Some clones in this sample may be carry-over from other donors' samples. The specimen sequenced was naive CD4+ T cells from PBMCs. Noted subset: CD45RA+ positively selected. CDR3 loop: CASSLAGLAGPELFF. The CDR3 DNA is TGTGCCAGCAGCTTAGCCGGACTAGCGGGGCCCGAGCTGTTTTTT.